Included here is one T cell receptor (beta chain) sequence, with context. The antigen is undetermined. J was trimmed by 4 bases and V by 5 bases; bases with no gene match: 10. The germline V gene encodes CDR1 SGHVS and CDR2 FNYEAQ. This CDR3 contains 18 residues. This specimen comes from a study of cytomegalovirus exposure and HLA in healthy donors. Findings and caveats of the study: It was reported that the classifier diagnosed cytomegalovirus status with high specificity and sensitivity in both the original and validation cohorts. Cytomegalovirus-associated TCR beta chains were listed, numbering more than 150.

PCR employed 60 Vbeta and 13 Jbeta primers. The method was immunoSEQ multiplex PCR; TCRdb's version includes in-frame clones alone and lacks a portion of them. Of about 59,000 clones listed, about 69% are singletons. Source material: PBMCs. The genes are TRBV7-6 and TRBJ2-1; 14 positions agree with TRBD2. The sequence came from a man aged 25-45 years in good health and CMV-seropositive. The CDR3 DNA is TGTGCCAGCAGCCCGACAGGAAGGACTAGCGGGGGGTACAATGAGCAGTTCTTC. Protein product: CASSPTGRTSGGYNEQFF.